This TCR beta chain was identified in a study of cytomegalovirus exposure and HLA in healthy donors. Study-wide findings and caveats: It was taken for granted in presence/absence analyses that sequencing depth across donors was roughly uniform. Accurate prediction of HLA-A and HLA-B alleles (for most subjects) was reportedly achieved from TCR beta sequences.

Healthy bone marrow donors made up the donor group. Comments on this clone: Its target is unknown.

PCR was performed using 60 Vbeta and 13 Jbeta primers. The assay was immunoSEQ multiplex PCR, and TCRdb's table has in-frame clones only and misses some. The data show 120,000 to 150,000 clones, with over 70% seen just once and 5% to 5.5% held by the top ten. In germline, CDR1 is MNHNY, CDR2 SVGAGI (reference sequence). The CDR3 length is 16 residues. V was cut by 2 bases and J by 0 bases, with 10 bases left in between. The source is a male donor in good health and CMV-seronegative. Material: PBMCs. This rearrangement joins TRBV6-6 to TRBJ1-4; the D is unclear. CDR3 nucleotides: TGTGCCAGCAGTTACGGGCGTGGAACAACTAATGAAAAACTGTTTTTT. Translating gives CASSYGRGTTNEKLFF.